A single sample gave rise to the 25 T cell receptor beta chains below, sequenced in a study of CD8 T cells in Susac syndrome. Random hexamers served to reverse transcribe roughly 0.5 to 1 ug RNA. TCRdb re-derived calls from the immunoSEQ multiplex PCR reads in MiXCR, one entry per CDR3 protein. The table has fewer than 90,000 distinct CDR3 sequences, 94% seen once. The sample comprised CD8+ T cells from PBMCs. The receptors originated from a human donor with Susac syndrome.

The chain carries TRBV19 and TRBJ1-5; D perhaps matches TRBD1 (6 bases). Germline assignment: CDR1 LNHDA and CDR2 SQIVND (reference sequence). The CDR3 consists of 16 residues. V gave up 3 bases and J gave up 5 bases, with 17 bases separating them. The DNA of the CDR3 is TGTGCCAGTAGTATCAAGTCTTGGACAGAGGATCAGCCCCAGCATTTT. As protein: CASSIKSWTEDQPQHF.

This clonotype appeared once. V is TRBV2 and J is TRBJ2-7; no firm D call. Germline CDR1 is SNHLY and CDR2 is FYNNEI. V was clipped by 2 bases and J by 2 bases, with 10 bases between them. The CDR3 is 14 residues long. As DNA, the CDR3 is TGTGCCAGCAGTGAACCGGGCAGTACCTACGAGCAGTACTTC. It translates to CASSEPGSTYEQYF.

The chain employs TRBV10-3 and TRBJ1-2; D is unclear. The CDR3 has 12 amino acids. Germline V gives CDR1 ENHRY, CDR2 SYGVKD. Trimming pared 4 bases from V and 6 bases from J, leaving 9 bases between. In DNA form, the CDR3 reads TGTGCCATCAGTGCTGATGGGGATGGCTACACCTTC. It encodes CAISADGDGYTF.

The chain couples TRBV30 to TRBJ2-1, with D uncertain. Trimming shortened V by 4 bases and J by 8 bases, and 15 bases separated the two germline ends. CDR1 GTSNPN and CDR2 SVGIG come from the germline V gene (reference sequence). This CDR3 has 13 residues. This CDR3 is CAWTAGPPDEQFF. CDR3 DNA: TGTGCCTGGACCGCCGGGCCCCCGGATGAGCAGTTCTTC.

V is TRBV6-5 and J is TRBJ2-7; D not certain. Germline CDR1 reads MNHEY; CDR2 reads SVGAGI. The V and J ends lost 0 bases and 0 bases respectively, with 9 bases between them. The CDR3 spans 15 residues. The CDR3 DNA follows: TGTGCCAGCAGTTACTCTGGCTCGAGCTCCTACGAGCAGTACTTC. Its protein is CASSYSGSSSYEQYF.

The chain uses TRBV15 and TRBJ2-4, with D possibly being TRBD2 (6 bases). Germline values: CDR1 LNHNV, CDR2 YYDKDF (reference sequence). This CDR3 contains 17 residues. The V and J ends lost 0 bases and 8 bases respectively, with 20 bases between them. The CDR3 coding sequence is TGTGCCACCAGCAGAGATTTATCGCGGGGTGTGGGGCACATTCAGTACTTC. This sequence encodes CATSRDLSRGVGHIQYF.

The chain combines TRBV11-2 with TRBJ2-2; 12 bases map to TRBD2. The V and J ends lost 4 bases and 6 bases, in that order; junction bases with no gene match: 3. The CDR3 spans 15 residues. Germline assignment: CDR1 SGHAT and CDR2 FQNNGV. CDR3 sequence: CASSSLAGGPGELFF. Written as DNA, the CDR3 is TGTGCCAGCAGCTCTCTAGCGGGAGGGCCCGGGGAGCTGTTTTTT.

V and J are TRBV6-2 or TRBV6-3 and TRBJ2-7, with 9 bases aligning to TRBD1. Germline CDR1 reads MNHEY; CDR2 reads SVGEGT. CDR3 size: 17 residues. Trimming took 0 bases from V and 5 from J; bases not matched to a gene: 11. The CDR3 DNA sequence: TGTGCCAGCAGTTACTCGAGTTTGGGACAGGGTGGTCACGAGCAGTACTTC. Translated, it gives CASSYSSLGQGGHEQYF.

The V gene is TRBV20-1, the J gene TRBJ2-7, with a weak D call TRBD1 (5 bases). V lost 3 bases, J lost 2 bases, and 17 bases lay in between. In germline, CDR1 is DFQATT, CDR2 SNEGSKA (reference sequence). The CDR3 runs 15 residues. The CDR3 bases are TGCAGTGCTAGGGGCAGGGAATACGGCCCCTACGAGCAGTACTTC. It translates to CSARGREYGPYEQYF.

The V and J genes are TRBV3-1 and TRBJ2-5; 7 bases match TRBD2. With 0 bases clipped from V and 9 bases from J, the junction kept 7 bases outside the gene matches. CDR3 length: 14 amino acids. CDR1 LGHDT and CDR2 YNNKEL come from the germline V gene (reference sequence). CDR3 nucleotides: TGTGCCAGCAGCCAAGAGGGGACTACCGCTGCCCAGTACTTC. Its protein product is CASSQEGTTAAQYF.

The chain joins TRBV18 to TRBJ2-2; no definite D call. Germline V gives CDR1 KGHSH, CDR2 LQKENI. This CDR3 is built from 14 residues. Trimming stripped 0 bases from V and 2 bases from J, with 4 bases between. The CDR3 region has the DNA TGTGCCAGCTCACCACCGACCAACACCGGGGAGCTGTTTTTT. Encoded protein: CASSPPTNTGELFF.

Here the CDR3 DNA reads TGCAGCGCTCGACAGGGTACCTACGAGCAGTACTTC. It is translated as CSARQGTYEQYF. The chain links TRBV29-1 to TRBJ2-7; 7 bases map to TRBD1. The V gene end was trimmed by 7 bases and the J gene end by 2 bases; junction bases not matched to a gene: 5. This CDR3 spans 12 amino acids. Looked up from germline, CDR1 is SQVTM and CDR2 is ANQGSEA.

The chain combines TRBV20-1 with TRBJ1-1; 7 bases line up with TRBD1. Germline lookup yields CDR1 DFQATT and CDR2 SNEGSKA (reference sequence). V trimming: 5 bases; J trimming: 6 bases; junction bases outside the gene matches: 12. CDR3 size: 14 residues. CDR3 in DNA: TGCAGTGCTGAGACTATGACAGGGATTCCTGAAGCTTTCTTT. This encodes CSAETMTGIPEAFF.

This chain links TRBV20-1 with TRBJ2-1, with D unresolved. V shed 3 bases and J shed 0 bases, with 9 bases lying between them. Germline values: CDR1 DFQATT, CDR2 SNEGSKA (reference sequence). The CDR3 runs 14 residues. The CDR3: CSASLGASYNEQFF. CDR3 in DNA: TGCAGTGCTAGTTTAGGCGCCTCCTACAATGAGCAGTTCTTC.

The J gene is TRBJ2-5, the V gene TRBV29-1; D remains unclear. CDR3 length: 11 amino acids. Trimming removed 6 bases at V and 13 bases at J, with 18 bases between. Germline V gene lookup returns CDR1 SQVTM and CDR2 ANQGSEA. This chain's CDR3 is CSVQMGLVPYF. The CDR3 DNA reads TGCAGCGTCCAGATGGGCCTAGTCCCGTACTTC.

The rearrangement links TRBV12-5 to TRBJ1-2, with TRBD1 identical over 8 bases. Per the germline V gene, CDR1 is LGHNT and CDR2 is FRNRAP. The CDR3 length is 18 residues. V trimming: 5 bases; J trimming: 7 bases; junction bases outside the gene matches: 21. The CDR3 region is CASGPLDTDRELVGGYTF. DNA for the CDR3: TGTGCTAGTGGTCCCCTTGACACGGACAGGGAGTTGGTCGGTGGCTACACCTTC.

The V gene is TRBV4-1, the J gene TRBJ1-5, with D uncertain. Between the trimmed V and J ends, which lost 0 bases and 0 bases, there was a span of 15 bases. The V gene's germline CDR1 is MGHRA and CDR2 YSYEKL. The CDR3 totals 18 residues. CDR3 protein: CASSQDLRAAYSNQPQHF. The CDR3 nucleotides are TGCGCCAGCAGCCAAGATTTAAGGGCGGCTTATAGCAATCAGCCCCAGCATTTT.

The chain employs TRBV27 and TRBJ1-1; D is unclear. This CDR3 contains 15 residues. The ends were cut back, 5 bases at V and 0 bases at J, with 13 bases in the middle. Germline CDR1 MNHEY, CDR2 SMNVEV (reference sequence). Here the CDR3 reads CASSPVRVVNTEAFF. In nucleotides, the CDR3 is TGTGCCAGCAGTCCGGTCCGGGTTGTGAACACTGAAGCTTTCTTT.

This clonotype appeared a single time. V is TRBV14 and J is TRBJ1-1; D not certain. Trimming removed 4 bases from V and 4 bases from J, with 19 bases in between. The CDR3 covers 16 residues. Per the germline V gene, CDR1 is SGHDN and CDR2 is FVKESK. Here the CDR3 DNA reads TGTGCCAGCAGCCCCCGCGGGTGGGGAGTCGGCACTGAAGCTTTCTTT. Protein: CASSPRGWGVGTEAFF.

The V gene is TRBV28, the J gene TRBJ2-7, with 11 bases lining up with TRBD2. V was clipped by 7 bases and J by 1 base; unmatched bases: 3. CDR1 and CDR2 (germline): MDHEN, SYDVKM. CDR3 size: 14 residues. The CDR3 region is CASTLAGGSYEQYF. Written as DNA, the CDR3 is TGTGCCAGCACCCTAGCGGGAGGTTCCTACGAGCAGTACTTC.

This clonotype was recorded once. The chain links TRBV7-9 to TRBJ2-5; perhaps D is TRBD1 or TRBD2 (5 bases each). V lost 7 bases and J lost 1, with 10 bases in between. This CDR3 is 13 amino acids long. CDR1 is SEHNR, CDR2 FQNEAQ, per germline (reference sequence). The CDR3 nucleotides are TGTGCCAGCACGGGGCCCAGCCAAGAGACCCAGTACTTC. This gives the protein CASTGPSQETQYF.

The CDR3 sequence: CSARDLYNEQFF. The CDR3 region has the DNA TGCAGTGCTAGAGACCTCTACAATGAGCAGTTCTTC. The chain links TRBV20-1 to TRBJ2-1; D not certain. This CDR3 spans 12 amino acids. Trimming took 0 bases from V and 3 from J, leaving 3 bases between them. CDR1 and CDR2 from the germline V gene are DFQATT and SNEGSKA (reference sequence).

The chain is built from TRBV20-1 and TRBJ2-4; 8 nucleotides align to TRBD2. The CDR3 extends over 14 amino acids. V shed 2 bases and J 6 bases; nucleotides not matched to a gene: 6. Germline V gene data show CDR1 as DFQATT and CDR2 as SNEGSKA (reference sequence). As DNA, the CDR3 is TGCAGTGCTAGATTCAGCGGGGGAGTAAACATTCAGTACTTC. This gives the protein CSARFSGGVNIQYF.

The chain carries TRBV6-6 and TRBJ2-1; the match to TRBD2 covers 7 bases. Germline V gene sequence: CDR1 MNHNY, CDR2 SVGAGI (reference sequence). Losses at the gene ends were 2 bases for V and 7 bases for J; bases not matched to a gene: 11. CDR3 length: 16 residues. The CDR3 DNA reads TGTGCCAGCAGTTACCATGGGGGAGGGCCCCCGAATGAGCAGTTCTTC. It is translated as CASSYHGGGPPNEQFF.

This chain joins TRBV9 and TRBJ2-1; D call uncertain. The length of the CDR3 is 15 residues. The germline V and J ends were trimmed by 3 bases and 0 bases, with 10 bases remaining between them. CDR1 is SGDLS, CDR2 YYNGEE, per germline. For the CDR3, the DNA is TGTGCCAGCAGCGAGGGATGGAGCTCCTACAATGAGCAGTTCTTC. Encoded protein: CASSEGWSSYNEQFF.